This TCR beta chain was observed in a study of cytomegalovirus exposure and HLA in healthy donors. Study information: Of all 400 or so donors who were genotyped, 81% belonged to the Caucasian-associated ancestry cluster.

General study results and limits: Later genetic work tied a missense DCLRE1C variant to beta-chain V and J trimming.

Primers included in the PCR were 60 Vbeta and 13 Jbeta primers. Profiling relied on immunoSEQ multiplex PCR, and the TCRdb table lists in-frame clones only, not all of them. Its table lists tens of thousands of clones. Germline CDR1 SGHRS, CDR2 YFSETQ. CDR3 length: 17 amino acids. Trimming cost V 4 bases and J 4 bases; bases outside gene matches: 10. Concerning this clone itself: Its antigen is undetermined.

Sequencing was carried out using PBMCs. V is TRBV5-1 and J is TRBJ2-5; 13 bases map to TRBD2. The receptor was isolated from a female donor in good health and CMV-seropositive. This CDR3 is CASSGGRTSGRGETQYF. CDR3 in DNA: TGCGCCAGCAGCGGGGGGCGGACTAGCGGGAGAGGAGAGACCCAGTACTTC. Full variable domain (remainder filled in from reference TRBV5-1 and TRBJ2-5): KAGVTQTPRYLIKTRGQQVTLSCSPISGHRSVSWYQQTPGQGLQFLFEYFSETQRNKGNFPGRFSGRQFSNSRSEMNVSTLELGDSALYLCASSGGRTSGRGETQYFGPGTRLLVL.